This is a list of T cell receptor beta chains from one sample in a study of CD8 T cells in Susac syndrome. TCRdb re-derived calls from the immunoSEQ multiplex PCR reads in MiXCR, one entry per CDR3 protein. The repertoire holds some 190,000 distinct CDR3 sequences, with more than 90% as singletons. The sequencing sample was made of CD4+ T cells from PBMCs. Receptor source: a human donor with multiple sclerosis. The CDR3 runs from the conserved cysteine through the conserved F or W. A D gene is named only where the DNA matches it firmly. Size is omitted from some rows. Given values are once, few, many or a class for expanded clones.

d_call	v_call	j_call	clone_size	cdr3_aa	cdr3_nt
.	TRBV28	TRBJ1-5	.	CASSSQRSGVQPQHF	TGTGCCAGCAGTTCCCAACGGTCAGGGGTTCAGCCCCAGCATTTT
TRBD1	TRBV29-1	TRBJ1-1	.	CSVRTGVNTEAFF	TGCAGCGTTAGAACAGGGGTGAACACTGAAGCTTTCTTT
.	TRBV29-1	TRBJ2-3	.	CSVEVTISTDTQYF	TGCAGCGTTGAAGTTACCATTAGCACAGATACGCAGTATTTT
.	TRBV19	TRBJ1-1	.	CASTLAPDSAEAFF	TGTGCCAGTACTCTAGCCCCGGACTCGGCTGAAGCTTTCTTT
.	TRBV12-3/TRBV12-4	TRBJ1-1	.	CASSQRAEAFF	TGTGCCAGCAGCCAAAGGGCTGAAGCTTTCTTT
.	TRBV29-1	TRBJ2-2	.	CSAAGPIHTGELFF	TGCAGCGCTGCGGGCCCGATCCACACCGGGGAGCTGTTTTTT
TRBD2	TRBV25-1	TRBJ2-3	once	CASSGSGEPWDTQYF	TGTGCCAGCAGTGGTAGCGGGGAACCATGGGATACGCAGTATTTT
.	TRBV18	TRBJ1-4	.	CASSPGTLEGEKLFF	TGTGCCAGCTCACCGGGTACCCTAGAGGGTGAAAAACTGTTTTTT
TRBD1	TRBV29-1	TRBJ2-5	.	CSVDPGQGSQYF	TGCAGCGTTGATCCCGGACAGGGATCCCAGTACTTC
.	TRBV20-1	TRBJ2-7	.	CSARPPGSRYGLEYF	TGCAGTGCTAGGCCCCCCGGGAGCAGATACGGCTTGGAGTACTTC
.	TRBV7-8	TRBJ1-1	.	CASSLARVGDTEAFF	TGTGCCAGCAGCTTAGCGAGGGTGGGGGACACTGAAGCTTTCTTT
.	TRBV5-1	TRBJ1-4	.	CASSFGQLATNEKLFF	TGCGCCAGCAGCTTCGGACAGCTCGCAACTAATGAAAAACTGTTTTTT
.	TRBV5-6	TRBJ2-2	.	CASSLEQGIYTGELFF	TGTGCCAGCAGCTTGGAGCAGGGGATCTACACCGGGGAGCTGTTTTTT
.	TRBV7-2	TRBJ2-3	.	CASSLTGSQDTQYF	TGTGCCAGCAGCTTAACAGGATCCCAAGATACGCAGTATTTT
.	TRBV7-8	TRBJ1-2	few	CASSLGGATGYTF	TGTGCCAGCAGCTTAGGGGGAGCTACTGGCTACACCTTC
.	TRBV20-1	TRBJ2-1	.	CSARDRGQGRYNEQFF	TGCAGTGCTAGAGATCGTGGGCAGGGGCGATACAATGAGCAGTTCTTC
.	TRBV21-1	TRBJ1-1	.	CASKQGALEAFF	TGTGCCAGCAAGCAGGGCGCCCTTGAAGCTTTCTTT
.	TRBV20-1	TRBJ1-1	.	CSTTRGIDTEAFF	TGCAGTACTACTAGGGGGATTGACACTGAAGCTTTCTTT